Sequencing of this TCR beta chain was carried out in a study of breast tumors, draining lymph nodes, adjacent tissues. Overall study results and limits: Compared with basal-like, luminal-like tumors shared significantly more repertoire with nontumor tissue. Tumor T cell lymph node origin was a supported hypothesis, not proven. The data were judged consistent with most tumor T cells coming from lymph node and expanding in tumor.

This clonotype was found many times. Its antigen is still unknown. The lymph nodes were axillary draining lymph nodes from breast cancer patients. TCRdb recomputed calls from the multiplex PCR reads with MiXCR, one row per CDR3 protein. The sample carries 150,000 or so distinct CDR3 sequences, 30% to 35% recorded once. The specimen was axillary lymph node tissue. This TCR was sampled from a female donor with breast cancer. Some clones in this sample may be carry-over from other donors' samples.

The CDR3 bases are TGCAGCGTTGGTAGGACAGATTATGGCTACACCTTC. Protein sequence: CSVGRTDYGYTF. The chain has TRBV29-1 and TRBJ1-2, with D perhaps matching TRBD1 (6 bases). With 4 bases removed from V and 5 bases from J, the gap between germline ends came to 11 bases. The CDR3 runs 12 residues. Germline assignment: CDR1 SQVTM and CDR2 ANQGSEA.